This TCR beta chain was captured by sequencing in a study of cytomegalovirus exposure and HLA in healthy donors. Study results and caveats: Most TCR beta V segments were productive about 87% or about 30% of the time in an earlier analysis. Some 17,000 TCR beta sequences were associated with HLA alleles at 0.05 false discovery rate in a later analysis.

This clone came up a few times. The antigen is not known. PCR involved 60 Vbeta and 13 Jbeta primers. Generated by immunoSEQ multiplex PCR, the TCRdb table keeps only in-frame clones and is missing some. There are some 120,000 clones in the sample; around 75% occur only once, and 4.8% lies in the top ten. Sequencing was performed on PBMCs. The receptor was derived from a man aged 55 to 69 in good health and CMV-seropositive.

The DNA for the CDR3 is TGTGCCAGCAGCGCAACGACAGGACCTTCCTACAATGAGCAGTTCTTC. Its translation: CASSATTGPSYNEQFF. This chain uses TRBV6-4 with TRBJ2-1; a possible D gene is TRBD1 (6 bases). V was shortened by 6 bases and J by 1 base, with 16 bases between the two germline ends. The CDR3 contains 16 residues. Per germline, CDR1 MRHNA and CDR2 SNTAGT.